The 19 T cell receptor beta chains below all came from one sample that was sequenced in a study of T cells of healthy individuals. TCRdb independently ran MiXCR on the 5' RACE reads; one entry per CDR3 protein. The data show over 40,000 distinct CDR3 sequences, with about 5% seen just once and about 8.9% held by the top ten. These receptors were taken from a human donor in good health.

This clonotype came up many times. The rearrangement uses TRBV6-5 and TRBJ1-3; D unresolved. With 0 bases removed from V and 4 bases from J, the gap between germline ends came to 10 bases. The CDR3 is made up of 15 amino acids. The V gene's germline CDR1 is MNHEY and CDR2 SVGAGI. CDR3 region: CASSYSRQLGNTIYF. In DNA, the CDR3 is TGTGCCAGCAGTTACTCGAGACAACTCGGAAACACCATATATTTT.

The sample holds many counts of this clonotype. The J gene is TRBJ2-7, the V gene TRBV20-1; unclear D gene. CDR1 DFQATT and CDR2 SNEGSKA come from the germline V gene (reference sequence). V was cut by 0 bases and J by 2 bases, with 11 bases left in between. This CDR3 has 14 amino acids. CDR3 bases: TGCAGTGCTAGAGAGATCGAAAAAACCTACGAGCAGTACTTC. Translation: CSAREIEKTYEQYF.

This clonotype was detected many times. This chain connects TRBV5-1 to TRBJ2-3, with 10 bases lining up with TRBD2. The CDR3 runs to 19 residues. J was trimmed by 3 bases and V by 4 bases; bases with no gene match: 17. Germline lookup yields CDR1 SGHRS and CDR2 YFSETQ. CDR3 residues: CASSRLPGSAGGLTDTQYF. The CDR3 region has the DNA TGCGCCAGCAGCAGATTGCCGGGCTCAGCGGGGGGGCTGACAGATACGCAGTATTTT.

This clonotype was detected only a few times. This chain joins TRBV6-2 or TRBV6-3 and TRBJ2-1; 8 bases line up with TRBD2. J was trimmed by 5 bases and V by 8 bases; bases with no gene match: 11. The germline V gene encodes CDR1 MNHEY and CDR2 SVGEGT. This CDR3 contains 15 residues. The CDR3: CASLRELADDNEQFF. The CDR3 DNA is TGTGCCAGCCTAAGAGAACTAGCGGATGACAATGAGCAGTTCTTC.

The chain recombines TRBV6-2 or TRBV6-3 with TRBJ2-7; 12 bases align to TRBD2. J was trimmed by 2 bases and V by 5 bases; bases with no gene match: 13. The germline CDR1 and CDR2 sequences are MNHEY and SVGEGT. This CDR3 comprises 18 residues. The CDR3 sequence: CASSSRLAGEIKTYEQYF. Written as DNA, the CDR3 is TGTGCCAGCAGTAGTCGACTAGCGGGAGAGATAAAAACCTACGAGCAGTACTTC.

The sample holds many counts of this clonotype. This chain connects TRBV6-1 to TRBJ1-1; perhaps TRBD1 as D (6 bases). Per germline, CDR1 MNHNS and CDR2 SASEGT. This CDR3 contains 13 residues. Trimming pared 6 bases from V and 11 bases from J, leaving 19 bases between. This CDR3 is CASRERQDWWAFF. DNA for the CDR3: TGTGCCAGCAGGGAACGACAGGACTGGTGGGCTTTCTTT.

This clonotype was seen repeatedly, ten times or more. The chain couples TRBV20-1 to TRBJ2-7; 7 positions agree with TRBD1. The germline gives CDR1 DFQATT, CDR2 SNEGSKA (reference sequence). The CDR3 has 12 amino acids. V shed 3 bases, J shed 3 bases, and the junction held 2 bases outside the gene matches. In nucleotides, the CDR3 is TGCAGTGCTAGGGGACAGTACTACGAGCAGTACTTC. It translates to CSARGQYYEQYF.

This clonotype was seen a few times. The genes are TRBV30 and TRBJ1-3; possible D gene TRBD1, 5 bases. The germline V gene encodes CDR1 GTSNPN and CDR2 SVGIG (reference sequence). This CDR3 comprises 15 residues. V was clipped by 3 bases and J by 0 bases, with 12 bases between them. The CDR3 protein is CAWSRGAPSGNTIYF. In DNA form, the CDR3 reads TGTGCCTGGAGCCGAGGGGCTCCCTCTGGAAACACCATATATTTT.

This clonotype was picked up a small number of times. This chain connects TRBV4-2 to TRBJ2-3; D ambiguous. V lost 1 base and J lost 2, with 28 bases in between. The CDR3 is 21 amino acids. Germline lookup yields CDR1 LGHNA and CDR2 YNFKEQ. The CDR3 sequence: CASSQVFLPGRPTYNTDTQYF. The CDR3 DNA reads TGTGCCAGCAGCCAAGTTTTTTTGCCAGGTCGGCCAACTTATAACACAGATACGCAGTATTTT.

The chain uses TRBV4-3 and TRBJ2-1; 8 nucleotides match TRBD2. The CDR3 runs to 15 residues. Germline V CDR1 and CDR2: LGHNA, YSLEER. With 1 base clipped from V and 8 bases from J, the junction kept 7 bases outside the gene matches. DNA for the CDR3: TGCGCCAGCAGCCAAGGGGGACTAGGTTCCGATGAGCAGTTCTTC. Amino acid sequence: CASSQGGLGSDEQFF.

This clonotype was seen a few times. The chain is built from TRBV15 and TRBJ2-7, with D maybe TRBD1 (8 bases). This CDR3 is 14 amino acids long. Germline V gene data show CDR1 as LNHNV and CDR2 as YYDKDF (reference sequence). V lost 5 bases and J lost 3, with 14 bases in between. The CDR3 protein is CATSHRGGDYEQYF. The DNA of the CDR3 is TGTGCCACCAGCCACAGGGGGGGAGACTACGAGCAGTACTTC.

This clonotype was detected ten times or more. The rearrangement joins TRBV6-2 or TRBV6-3 to TRBJ2-6; D gene uncertain. Trimming removed 5 bases at V and 0 bases at J, with 5 bases between. CDR1 MNHEY and CDR2 SVGEGT come from the germline V gene. The CDR3 is 14 residues long. The CDR3 nucleotides are TGTGCCAGCAGTATGAGCTCTGGGGCCAACGTCCTGACTTTC. Protein product: CASSMSSGANVLTF.

This clonotype was recorded at least ten times. The chain carries TRBV5-1 and TRBJ2-2, with TRBD1 as a possible D gene (5 bases). Trimming left V 5 bases short and J 4 bases short, with 12 bases between. From germline, CDR1 is SGHRS and CDR2 YFSETQ. The CDR3 runs 14 residues. This CDR3 reads CASRPVGVTGELFF. In nucleotides, the CDR3 is TGCGCCAGCAGACCCGTAGGGGTCACCGGGGAGCTGTTTTTT.

This clonotype came up many times. The CDR3 region is CASSHPWSVTEAFF. For the CDR3, the DNA is TGCGCCAGCAGCCACCCCTGGAGCGTTACTGAAGCTTTCTTT. The chain employs TRBV4-1 and TRBJ1-1; D is uncertain. The V and J ends lost 3 bases and 5 bases respectively, with 13 bases between them. Germline V lookup: CDR1 MGHRA, CDR2 YSYEKL. The CDR3 extends over 14 amino acids.

The chain is built from TRBV19 and TRBJ2-2, with 14 bases aligning to TRBD2. From germline, CDR1 is LNHDA and CDR2 SQIVND (reference sequence). There are 21 residues in the CDR3. Trimming at V came to 4 bases and at J to 3 bases, leaving 16 bases not matched to a gene. The CDR3 region has the DNA TGTGCCAGTAGTACCCCCTCCGTGGGGACTAGCGGGGGATTGGACACCGGGGAGCTGTTTTTT. Protein sequence: CASSTPSVGTSGGLDTGELFF.

Ten or more counts support this clonotype. This chain connects TRBV28 to TRBJ1-5; D is unclear. The CDR3 has 12 amino acids. Deletions cut 6 bases from V and 0 bases from J, with 3 bases between. Per the germline V gene, CDR1 is MDHEN and CDR2 is SYDVKM. The CDR3 coding sequence is TGTGCCAGCAGGGCTAGCAATCAGCCCCAGCATTTT. Residues: CASRASNQPQHF.

This clonotype was seen many times. The chain couples TRBV11-3 to TRBJ1-1; D perhaps matches TRBD1 (5 bases). Germline CDR1 SGHNT, CDR2 YENEEA. V lost 0 bases and J lost 1, with 9 bases in between. The CDR3 totals 15 residues. The CDR3 nucleotides read TGTGCCAGCAGCTTAGAGGGGACGACGAACACTGAAGCTTTCTTT. It codes for CASSLEGTTNTEAFF. Full variable domain (outside the CDR3, taken from reference TRBV11-3 and TRBJ1-1): EAGVVQSPRYKIIEKKQPVAFWCNPISGHNTLYWYLQNLGQGPELLIRYENEEAVDDSQLPKDRFSAERLKGVDSTLKIQPAELGDSAVYLCASSLEGTTNTEAFFGQGTRLTVV.

This clonotype was observed at least ten times. V gene TRBV20-1 combines with J gene TRBJ1-1, with a possible D match to TRBD1 (5 bases). This CDR3 spans 13 amino acids. Germline values: CDR1 DFQATT, CDR2 SNEGSKA (reference sequence). With 0 bases removed from V and 8 bases from J, the gap between germline ends came to 13 bases. The CDR3 DNA is TGCAGTGCTAGAGATACTTTCAGGGTAGAAGCTTTCTTT. Translating gives CSARDTFRVEAFF.

Many counts were recorded for this clonotype. The J gene is TRBJ1-5, the V gene TRBV12-3 or TRBV12-4; 9 bases line up with TRBD1. Germline trimming cut 5 bases from V and 7 bases from J; bases unmatched to any gene: 12. The CDR3 has 16 amino acids. This CDR3 is CASSPWGTGGTQPQHF. The CDR3 DNA is TGTGCCAGCAGTCCTTGGGGTACAGGGGGCACACAGCCCCAGCATTTT.